This T cell receptor beta chain was identified during a study of resident and recirculating memory T cells in vitiligo. CDR1 is SGHTA and CDR2 is FQGTGA in the germline V gene. The junction had 1 base not matched to a gene; V was cut back by 3 bases and J by 6 bases. This CDR3 region has 12 residues. The method was immunoSEQ multiplex PCR; TCRdb's version includes in-frame clones alone and lacks a portion of them. This table has 40,000 to 50,000 clones, 80% to 95% appearing once. This clone occurred a few times. The TCR was taken from a male donor with vitiligo. Sequencing was carried out using blood. V is TRBV7-3 and J is TRBJ1-1; 7 bases map to TRBD1. CDR3 protein: CASSFQGAEAFF. DNA of the CDR3: TGTGCCAGCAGCTTCCAGGGGGCTGAAGCTTTCTTT.